A single sample gave rise to the 7 T cell receptor beta chains below, sequenced in a study of CD8+ T cells in alopecia areata. As for treatment: oral pan-JAK inhibitor, 5-10 mg twice daily. The authors extracted RNA and reverse transcribed it into cDNA as the sequencing template. Only in-frame clones appear in the TCRdb table, and some are missing; sequencing was by immunoSEQ multiplex PCR. Of more than 150,000 clones in the sample, roughly three fifths were seen once. Sequencing used CD8+ T cells sorted from blood, obtained at week 24, from a patient treated with tofacitinib. The source of these receptors is a human donor with alopecia areata.

The chain uses TRBV5-4 and TRBJ2-1; 12 bases line up with TRBD2. CDR1 and CDR2 (germline): SGHNT, YYREEE (reference sequence). V shed 4 bases, J shed 6 bases, and the junction held 5 bases outside the gene matches. The CDR3 is made up of 15 amino acids. CDR3 nucleotides: TGTGCCAGCAGCCCGAGACTAGCGGGGGTCAATGAGCAGTTCTTC. Amino acid sequence: CASSPRLAGVNEQFF.

In DNA, the CDR3 is TGTGCCAGCAGCCCCCGACAGGGCCATTCCTACAATGAGCAGTTCTTC. Protein sequence: CASSPRQGHSYNEQFF. The chain links TRBV7-9 to TRBJ2-1; TRBD1 agrees at 7 bases. Germline CDR1 SEHNR, CDR2 FQNEAQ (reference sequence). Germline trimming cut 5 bases from V and 1 base from J; bases unmatched to any gene: 8. The CDR3 runs to 16 residues.

Notes on this clone: Distinct nucleotide sequences in the sample also encode this CDR3. The chain links TRBV7-9 to TRBJ2-5, with no clear D. The CDR3 runs to 11 residues. Germline CDR1 reads SEHNR; CDR2 reads FQNEAQ (reference sequence). Trimming removed 5 bases from V and 4 bases from J, with 5 bases in between. The CDR3 nucleotides read TGTGCCAGCAGCCCCGGAGAGACCCAGTACTTC. Protein sequence: CASSPGETQYF.

CDR3 residues: CASSQVLASYEQYF. The CDR3 bases are TGCGCCAGCAGCCAAGTTCTCGCCTCGTACGAGCAGTACTTC. The chain combines TRBV4-1 with TRBJ2-7; D unclear. The germline gives CDR1 MGHRA, CDR2 YSYEKL. This CDR3 comprises 14 residues. The germline V and J ends were trimmed by 1 base and 4 bases, with 11 bases remaining between them.

V usage is TRBV2 and J usage is TRBJ1-2, with D possibly TRBD1 on 6 matching bases. Germline CDR1 SNHLY, CDR2 FYNNEI. CDR3 length: 16 residues. Trimming took 7 bases from V and 2 from J, leaving 20 bases between them. CDR3 coding DNA: TGTGCCAGCAAGTTTCGATTTGTCCAGGGGAACTATGGCTACACCTTC. Translated, it gives CASKFRFVQGNYGYTF.

The rearrangement joins TRBV30 to TRBJ1-5, with no clear D. The V and J ends lost 0 bases and 0 bases respectively, with 15 bases between them. CDR3 size: 17 residues. Germline V lookup: CDR1 GTSNPN, CDR2 SVGIG (reference sequence). CDR3 DNA sequence: TGTGCCTGGAGTGTACGCCAGATTGGGTATAGCAATCAGCCCCAGCATTTT. Translating gives CAWSVRQIGYSNQPQHF.

This chain links TRBV9 with TRBJ2-5; D is unclear. The CDR3 consists of 14 residues. Trimming cost V 0 bases and J 1 base, with 7 bases left between them. In germline, CDR1 is SGDLS, CDR2 YYNGEE. The CDR3 protein is CASSVGRSQETQYF. The CDR3 DNA sequence: TGTGCCAGCAGCGTAGGTAGAAGCCAAGAGACCCAGTACTTC.